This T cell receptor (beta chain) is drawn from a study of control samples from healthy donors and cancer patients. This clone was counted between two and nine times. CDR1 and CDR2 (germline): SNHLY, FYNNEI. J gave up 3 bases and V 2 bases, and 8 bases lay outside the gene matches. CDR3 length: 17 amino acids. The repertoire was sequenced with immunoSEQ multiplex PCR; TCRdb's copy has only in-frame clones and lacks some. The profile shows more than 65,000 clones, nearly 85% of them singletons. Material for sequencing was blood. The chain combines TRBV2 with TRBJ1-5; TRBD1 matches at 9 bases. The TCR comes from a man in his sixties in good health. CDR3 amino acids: CASSELGTGRINQPQHF. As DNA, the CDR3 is TGTGCCAGCAGTGAACTCGGGACAGGGCGGATCAATCAGCCCCAGCATTTT.